The T cell receptor (beta chain) described here comes from a study of post-analysis software for immune sequencing data. At the level of the study: Several disease courses (relapsing-remitting, secondary progressive and progressive-relapsing) of multiple sclerosis were included.

V was pared by 0 bases and J by 0 bases, with 6 bases between. The germline gives CDR1 SGHKS, CDR2 YYEKEE (reference sequence). There are 14 residues in the CDR3. The study, taken as a whole, reports: The normalized Chao1 diversity of multiple sclerosis patients was significantly lower than that of controls. Controls had lower frequencies than patients of four or five TRBV segments, which included TRBV5-6, TRBV5-1 and TRBV20-1.

TCR beta libraries were prepared from cDNA with unique molecular identifiers. Out of roughly 0.85 to 11 million T cells, about 520,000 cDNA molecules were generated. TCRdb reprocessed the PCR reads with MiXCR, giving one entry per CDR3 protein. Of roughly 600,000 distinct CDR3 sequences listed, around 40% were seen once; the top ten hold 1.5% to 2%. As concerns this clonotype: Its antigen is undetermined.

The chain employs TRBV5-5 and TRBJ1-1; D gene unclear. What was sequenced was blood. The receptor was derived from a girl aged 5-17 years with multiple sclerosis. CDR3 sequence: CASSLGILNTEAFF. The DNA for the CDR3 is TGTGCCAGCAGCTTGGGGATATTGAACACTGAAGCTTTCTTT.